A single sample is the source of the 28 T cell receptor beta chains below, sequenced in a study of blood T cell repertoires in COVID-19. The assay was immunoSEQ multiplex PCR, and TCRdb's table has in-frame clones only and misses some. The sample includes about 210,000 clones, 80% to 90% of them seen just once. Material for sequencing was peripheral blood. The receptor source for this set is a woman between 70 and 85 years old with acute or convalescent COVID-19.

The chain employs TRBV5-1 and TRBJ2-3; 7 bases fit TRBD1. After removal of 4 bases from V and 3 bases from J, the junction contained 2 bases not matched to a gene. This CDR3 region has 13 residues. CDR1 is SGHRS, CDR2 YFSETQ, per germline. DNA for the CDR3: TGCGCCAGCAGCAAGGGACAGACAGATACGCAGTATTTT. This translates into CASSKGQTDTQYF.

This chain connects TRBV11-3 to TRBJ1-1; 7 bases are a match to TRBD1. After removal of 5 bases from V and 11 bases from J, the junction contained 14 bases not matched to a gene. The CDR3 length is 14 residues. Germline CDR1 and CDR2: SGHNT and YENEEA. The CDR3 sequence is CASSAERQGEGAFF. The CDR3 region has the DNA TGTGCCAGCAGCGCGGAGAGACAGGGCGAGGGGGCTTTCTTT.

CDR3 residues: CASSSQGARGNQPQHF. CDR3 DNA: TGTGCCAGCAGTAGTCAGGGGGCGCGCGGCAATCAGCCCCAGCATTTT. V is TRBV2 and J is TRBJ1-5; TRBD1 agrees at 8 bases. V lost 5 bases to trimming and J lost 2 bases; unmatched junction nucleotides: 8. The CDR3 runs 16 residues. The germline gives CDR1 SNHLY, CDR2 FYNNEI.

The chain combines TRBV19 with TRBJ1-2, with 9 bases aligning to TRBD1. Germline loops: CDR1 LNHDA, CDR2 SQIVND (reference sequence). The CDR3 runs to 16 residues. The junction had 13 bases not matched to a gene; V was cut back by 9 bases and J by 2 bases. CDR3 residues: CASKSPLGTGNYGYTF. The CDR3 DNA reads as TGTGCCAGCAAGAGCCCACTTGGGACAGGGAACTATGGCTACACCTTC.

A word on this clone: Relative to the germline gene, one junction end is altered; a read error may explain this. This same CDR3 is encoded by further DNA sequences in the sample. The CDR3 sequence is CAISESGKMMPGELFF. The DNA of the CDR3 is TGTGCCATCAGCGAGTCGGGCAAAATGATGCCCGGGGAGCTGTTTTTT. The rearrangement joins TRBV10-3 to TRBJ2-2; no reliable D call. This CDR3 contains 16 residues. Germline V CDR1 and CDR2: ENHRY, SYGVKD.

This chain links TRBV9 with TRBJ2-1; TRBD2 is a possible D gene (5 bases). This CDR3 is built from 12 residues. The ends were cut back, 0 bases at V and 10 bases at J, with 8 bases in the middle. Germline-derived CDR1 and CDR2 are SGDLS and YYNGEE. The CDR3 region has the DNA TGTGCCAGCAGCGTAGAGGGAGAGGAGCAGTTCTTC. Its protein is CASSVEGEEQFF.

The rearrangement joins TRBV5-4 to TRBJ1-6; 12 bases fit TRBD1. The CDR3 spans 18 residues. Germline V gene data show CDR1 as SGHNT and CDR2 as YYREEE (reference sequence). V was clipped by 4 bases and J by 4 bases; unmatched bases: 9. This CDR3 is CASSQGQGAGTYNSPLHF. Here the CDR3 DNA reads TGTGCCAGCAGCCAGGGACAGGGGGCAGGCACGTATAATTCACCCCTCCACTTT.

This chain uses TRBV6-5 with TRBJ2-5; tentative D call: TRBD1 (5 bases). Germline loops: CDR1 MNHEY, CDR2 SVGAGI. Deletions cut 2 bases from V and 1 base from J, with 8 bases between. The CDR3 has 14 amino acids. In DNA form, the CDR3 reads TGTGCCAGCAGTTACGGTCAGGGCCAAGAGACCCAGTACTTC. This encodes CASSYGQGQETQYF.

The V call is TRBV12-3 or TRBV12-4, the J call TRBJ1-1; D unclear. Trimming stripped 4 bases from V and 2 bases from J, with 2 bases between. The length of the CDR3 is 11 residues. This CDR3 is CASSSNTEAFF. The CDR3 DNA sequence: TGTGCCAGCAGTTCTAACACTGAAGCTTTCTTT.

This chain uses TRBV9 with TRBJ2-3; D may be TRBD1 (5 bases). V dropped 0 bases and J dropped 1 base, with 9 bases sitting between them. The CDR3 is made up of 15 amino acids. Germline V lookup: CDR1 SGDLS, CDR2 YYNGEE. The CDR3 nucleotides read TGTGCCAGCAGCGTAGGGGGCAGGGGCACAGATACGCAGTATTTT. It encodes CASSVGGRGTDTQYF.

The chain employs TRBV7-6 and TRBJ2-3; 7 nucleotides align to TRBD1. J lost 4 bases, V lost 4 bases, and 11 bases had no gene match. The CDR3 totals 16 residues. CDR1 and CDR2 (germline): SGHVS, FNYEAQ. The CDR3 loop reads CASSSQGSSTPDTQYF. In nucleotides, the CDR3 is TGTGCCAGCAGCTCACAGGGGTCTAGCACCCCAGATACGCAGTATTTT.

The rearrangement links TRBV19 to TRBJ2-3; TRBD2 aligns across 7 bases. V was clipped by 2 bases and J by 7 bases; unmatched bases: 9. Germline lookup yields CDR1 LNHDA and CDR2 SQIVND (reference sequence). This CDR3 is built from 15 residues. CDR3 protein: CASSISGGIRNTQYF. CDR3 sequence (DNA): TGTGCCAGTAGTATATCGGGGGGTATAAGAAATACGCAGTATTTT.

The V gene is TRBV9, the J gene TRBJ2-1, with 9 bases fitting TRBD2. Germline V CDR1 and CDR2: SGDLS, YYNGEE. The CDR3 contains 14 residues. The trim removed 3 bases at V and 6 bases at J, leaving 4 bases unmatched. As DNA, the CDR3 is TGTGCCAGCAGCGGTGGGACTAGCTTCAATGAGCAGTTCTTC. This sequence encodes CASSGGTSFNEQFF.

The chain recombines TRBV28 with TRBJ2-2; a weak D match, TRBD2 (5 bases). Looked up from germline, CDR1 is MDHEN and CDR2 is SYDVKM. The CDR3 has 15 amino acids. V lost 2 bases, J lost 5 bases, and 12 bases lay in between. CDR3 nucleotide sequence: TGTGCCAGCAGTTTAATAATCCGGGGAACCGGGGAGCTGTTTTTT. Translated: CASSLIIRGTGELFF.

The rearrangement links TRBV6-5 to TRBJ2-7; D is undetermined. Deletions cut 3 bases from V and 6 bases from J, with 15 bases between. Germline V gene lookup returns CDR1 MNHEY and CDR2 SVGAGI. There are 14 residues in the CDR3. CDR3 DNA: TGTGCCAGCAGTTATACGCGAGGTAGTCTCGAGCAGTACTTC. Its protein is CASSYTRGSLEQYF.

J is TRBJ2-1 and V is TRBV19, with 8 bases matching TRBD1. Germline V lookup: CDR1 LNHDA, CDR2 SQIVND (reference sequence). V shed 4 bases, J shed 5 bases, and the junction held 7 bases outside the gene matches. This CDR3 is 15 amino acids long. CDR3 in amino acids: CASSRGRGRNNEQFF. The CDR3, as DNA: TGTGCCAGTAGTAGAGGCAGGGGGCGAAACAATGAGCAGTTCTTC.

V is TRBV15 and J is TRBJ2-2, with 7 nucleotides matching TRBD1. With 9 bases clipped from V and 5 bases from J, the junction kept 12 bases outside the gene matches. The CDR3 has 15 amino acids. The V gene's germline CDR1 is LNHNV and CDR2 YYDKDF (reference sequence). Here the CDR3 DNA reads TGTGCCACGACCCCCCGGGACAGTCGGACCGGGGAGCTGTTTTTT. Residues: CATTPRDSRTGELFF.

The chain carries TRBV5-1 and TRBJ2-7, with TRBD1 matching 8 bases. Per germline, CDR1 SGHRS and CDR2 YFSETQ. The CDR3 covers 15 residues. J lost 5 bases, V lost 0 bases, and 7 bases had no gene match. The CDR3 reads CASSLGQGHVNEQYF. The DNA for the CDR3 is TGCGCCAGCAGCTTGGGACAGGGGCACGTCAACGAGCAGTACTTC.

The CDR3 region has the DNA TGTGCCAGCAGCCAAGGGCGGGGACTAGCGGCGTGGTGGGAGCAGTACTTC. This translates into CASSQGRGLAAWWEQYF. The V gene is TRBV3-1 (or the pseudogene TRBV3-2), the J gene TRBJ2-7; 11 bases fit TRBD2. This CDR3 region has 17 residues. Trimming took 1 base from V and 7 from J; bases not matched to a gene: 12. Germline V lookup: CDR1 LGHDT, CDR2 YNNKEL (reference sequence).

The genes are TRBV29-1 and TRBJ2-7; D is ambiguous. This CDR3 has 15 residues. Germline V CDR1 and CDR2: SQVTM, ANQGSEA. The V end was cut by 8 bases, the J end by 0 bases, with 20 bases between. The CDR3 bases are TGCAGCATCATATTGATCGAGTCTAGCTCCTACGAGCAGTACTTC. Encoded protein: CSIILIESSSYEQYF.

The chain recombines TRBV5-6 with TRBJ2-1; 12 nucleotides align to TRBD2. CDR3 length equals 15 residues. CDR1 and CDR2 from the germline V gene are SGHDT and YYEEEE. With 4 bases clipped from V and 8 bases from J, the junction kept 7 bases outside the gene matches. The CDR3 sequence: CASSLGTSGPHEQFF. The DNA for the CDR3 is TGTGCCAGCAGCCTCGGGACTAGCGGGCCACATGAGCAGTTCTTC.

The V and J genes are TRBV18 and TRBJ2-6; D unresolved. The ends were cut back, 2 bases at V and 3 bases at J, with 14 bases in the middle. CDR3 size: 17 residues. In germline, CDR1 is KGHSH, CDR2 LQKENI. CDR3 sequence: CASSPTNPRGGANVLTF. The DNA for the CDR3 is TGTGCCAGCTCACCAACGAATCCTAGAGGTGGGGCCAACGTCCTGACTTTC.

The rearrangement uses TRBV5-1 and TRBJ2-1, with a possible D match to TRBD2 (6 bases). The CDR3 consists of 16 residues. Trimming took 1 base from V and 6 from J, leaving 17 bases between them. Germline V gives CDR1 SGHRS, CDR2 YFSETQ. CDR3 sequence: CASSLLGQVGGNEQFF. The CDR3 bases are TGCGCCAGCAGCTTGTTGGGGCAGGTGGGGGGCAATGAGCAGTTCTTC.

The V and J genes are TRBV5-1 and TRBJ2-7; 15 bases line up with TRBD2. The CDR3 length is 19 residues. The germline V gene has CDR1 SGHRS and CDR2 YFSETQ. V lost 4 bases, J lost 6 bases, and 17 bases stayed unmatched. The CDR3 sequence: CASSLGLAGGLGKVREQYF. Written as DNA, the CDR3 is TGCGCCAGCAGCCTGGGACTAGCGGGAGGATTGGGGAAGGTCCGCGAGCAGTACTTC. The entire variable domain, with the rest obtained from reference TRBV5-1 and TRBJ2-7, is as follows: KAGVTQTPRYLIKTRGQQVTLSCSPISGHRSVSWYQQTPGQGLQFLFEYFSETQRNKGNFPGRFSGRQFSNSRSEMNVSTLELGDSALYLCASSLGLAGGLGKVREQYFGPGTRLTVT.

The chain has TRBV27 and TRBJ2-2; the D gene is possibly TRBD2 (5 bases). This CDR3 has 18 amino acids. V was clipped by 0 bases and J by 0 bases, with 14 bases between them. Germline V gene lookup returns CDR1 MNHEY and CDR2 SMNVEV (reference sequence). DNA for the CDR3: TGTGCCAGCAGTTTATCGAAGGCTAGCCTTTCGAACACCGGGGAGCTGTTTTTT. Translating gives CASSLSKASLSNTGELFF.

The rearrangement joins TRBV28 to TRBJ1-1, with a possible D match to TRBD1 (6 bases). The CDR3 is made up of 15 amino acids. Trimming took off 2 bases at V and 4 bases at J, with 14 bases between the two ends. Germline assignment: CDR1 MDHEN and CDR2 SYDVKM. The CDR3 coding sequence is TGTGCCAGCAGTTTACAGGGGCGCTGGGTCACTGAAGCTTTCTTT. Translating it yields CASSLQGRWVTEAFF.

This clone was seen once. The rearrangement joins TRBV21-1 to TRBJ2-3; the table's D call, TRBD2, was not checked against the DNA. TRBV21-1 is a known pseudogene. The CDR3 runs to 16 residues. DNA of the CDR3: TGTGCCAGCAGCGCAGCGAGCGGCGAGCGCACAGATACGCAGTATTTT. Amino acids: CASSAASGERTDTQYF.

This chain connects TRBV15 to TRBJ2-5; D gene unclear. V gave up 2 bases and J gave up 2 bases, with 6 bases separating them. This CDR3 contains 13 residues. Germline V gene lookup returns CDR1 LNHNV and CDR2 YYDKDF (reference sequence). The CDR3 region is CATSRSVQETQYF. The CDR3 nucleotides are TGTGCCACCAGCAGAAGCGTACAAGAGACCCAGTACTTC.